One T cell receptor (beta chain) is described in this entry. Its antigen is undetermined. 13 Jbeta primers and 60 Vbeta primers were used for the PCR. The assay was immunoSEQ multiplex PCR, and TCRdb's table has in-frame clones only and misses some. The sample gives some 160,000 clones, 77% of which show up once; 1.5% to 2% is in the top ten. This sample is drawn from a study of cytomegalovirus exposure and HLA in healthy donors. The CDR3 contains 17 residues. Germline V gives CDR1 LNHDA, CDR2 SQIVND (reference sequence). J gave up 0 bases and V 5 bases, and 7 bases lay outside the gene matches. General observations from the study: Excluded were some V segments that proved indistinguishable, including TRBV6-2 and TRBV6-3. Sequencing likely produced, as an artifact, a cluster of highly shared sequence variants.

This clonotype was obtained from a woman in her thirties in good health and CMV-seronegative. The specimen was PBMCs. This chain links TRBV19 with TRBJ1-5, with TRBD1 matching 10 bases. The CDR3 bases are TGTGCCAGTAGTGCCCGACAGGGGGCCGGTAGCAATCAGCCCCAGCATTTT. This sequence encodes CASSARQGAGSNQPQHF.